A selection of T cell receptor beta chains follows, all from one sample in a study of human T cells and chemical hapten exposure. TCRdb itself ran the RACE reads through MiXCR, one entry per CDR3 protein. There are tens of thousands of distinct CDR3 sequences in the sample; over 9% occur only once, and 3% to 4.5% lies in the top ten. The input for sequencing was whole blood, taken in connection with sensitization to the hapten diphenylcyclopropenone (DPC). These TCRs come from a middle-aged woman with alopecia areata. Some clones in this sample may be carry-over from other donors' samples. The CDR3 runs from the conserved cysteine through the conserved F or W. Each record gives: CDR3 protein, CDR3 DNA, D gene, J gene, clone size, V gene. D genes are given only for firm matches. Expanded clones are given a class, and other clones once, few, many or no size at all.

cdr3_aa: CASRNGLAGERETQYF
cdr3_nt: TGTGCCAGCAGGAACGGACTAGCGGGAGAGAGAGAGACCCAGTACTTC
d_call: TRBD2
j_call: TRBJ2-5
clone_size: NA
v_call: TRBV2

cdr3_aa: CASSLGTPTTNEKLFF
cdr3_nt: TGTGCCAGCAGCCTCGGGACTCCTACAACTAATGAAAAACTGTTTTTT
d_call: NA
j_call: TRBJ1-4
clone_size: few
v_call: TRBV3-1

cdr3_aa: CASSYVGLAGGPQSYNEQFF
cdr3_nt: TGTGCCAGCAGTTACGTTGGCCTAGCGGGGGGCCCGCAGTCCTACAATGAGCAGTTCTTC
d_call: TRBD2
j_call: TRBJ2-1
clone_size: NA
v_call: TRBV6-5

cdr3_aa: CSVEQGPNYGYTF
cdr3_nt: TGCAGCGTTGAACAAGGGCCTAACTATGGCTACACCTTC
d_call: NA
j_call: TRBJ1-2
clone_size: NA
v_call: TRBV29-1

cdr3_aa: CASSYPLGGRVDNEQFF
cdr3_nt: TGTGCCAGCAGTTACCCGCTGGGCGGTCGGGTTGACAATGAGCAGTTCTTC
d_call: NA
j_call: TRBJ2-1
clone_size: NA
v_call: TRBV6-2/TRBV6-3

cdr3_aa: CASSSTGMNTEAFF
cdr3_nt: TGTGCCAGCAGTTCGACAGGGATGAACACTGAAGCTTTCTTT
d_call: TRBD1
j_call: TRBJ1-1
clone_size: many
v_call: TRBV12-3/TRBV12-4

cdr3_aa: CASSQGGVTEAFF
cdr3_nt: TGCGCCAGCAGCCAAGGAGGGGTCACTGAAGCTTTCTTT
d_call: NA
j_call: TRBJ1-1
clone_size: NA
v_call: TRBV4-1

cdr3_aa: CASSFGRNTGELFF
cdr3_nt: TGTGCCAGCAGCTTCGGGCGGAACACCGGGGAGCTGTTTTTT
d_call: NA
j_call: TRBJ2-2
clone_size: many
v_call: TRBV7-9

cdr3_aa: CASSIAGGAVFF
cdr3_nt: TGTGCCAGTAGTATAGCTGGGGGGGCCGTGTTCTTC
d_call: NA
j_call: TRBJ2-1
clone_size: few
v_call: TRBV19

cdr3_aa: CASSQDRGDSYTF
cdr3_nt: TGCGCCAGCAGCCAAGATCGCGGGGACAGTTACACCTTC
d_call: TRBD1
j_call: TRBJ1-2
clone_size: many
v_call: TRBV4-3

cdr3_aa: CASSPFFSYNEQFF
cdr3_nt: TGTGCCAGCAGCCCCTTTTTCTCCTACAATGAGCAGTTCTTC
d_call: NA
j_call: TRBJ2-1
clone_size: few
v_call: TRBV7-2

cdr3_aa: CASGFSGISGNTIYF
cdr3_nt: TGTGCCAGCGGTTTCTCGGGTATCTCTGGAAACACCATATATTTT
d_call: NA
j_call: TRBJ1-3
clone_size: many
v_call: TRBV27

cdr3_aa: CATGDPGGNEQFF
cdr3_nt: TGTGCCACAGGGGACCCCGGAGGCAATGAGCAGTTCTTC
d_call: NA
j_call: TRBJ2-1
clone_size: few
v_call: TRBV24-1

cdr3_aa: CASSSTGSNQPQHF
cdr3_nt: TGTGCCAGCAGCTCAACAGGGAGCAATCAGCCCCAGCATTTT
d_call: NA
j_call: TRBJ1-5
clone_size: many
v_call: TRBV7-9

cdr3_aa: CASSFSGNTEAFF
cdr3_nt: TGTGCCAGCAGTTTTTCGGGGAACACTGAAGCTTTCTTT
d_call: NA
j_call: TRBJ1-1
clone_size: many
v_call: TRBV27

cdr3_aa: CASSRTGDEREQYF
cdr3_nt: TGTGCCAGCTCAAGGACAGGGGATGAGCGCGAGCAGTACTTC
d_call: TRBD1
j_call: TRBJ2-7
clone_size: NA
v_call: TRBV18

cdr3_aa: CASSIGRRASTEAFF
cdr3_nt: TGTGCCAGTAGTATTGGTCGCAGGGCGAGCACTGAAGCTTTCTTT
d_call: NA
j_call: TRBJ1-1
clone_size: few
v_call: TRBV19

cdr3_aa: CATSRVGAGGAYEQYF
cdr3_nt: TGTGCCACCAGCAGAGTTGGGGCGGGAGGAGCTTACGAGCAGTACTTC
d_call: TRBD2
j_call: TRBJ2-7
clone_size: many
v_call: TRBV15

cdr3_aa: CASSEGQRETQYF
cdr3_nt: TGTGCCAGCAGCGAGGGACAGCGGGAGACCCAGTACTTC
d_call: TRBD1
j_call: TRBJ2-5
clone_size: NA
v_call: TRBV7-6